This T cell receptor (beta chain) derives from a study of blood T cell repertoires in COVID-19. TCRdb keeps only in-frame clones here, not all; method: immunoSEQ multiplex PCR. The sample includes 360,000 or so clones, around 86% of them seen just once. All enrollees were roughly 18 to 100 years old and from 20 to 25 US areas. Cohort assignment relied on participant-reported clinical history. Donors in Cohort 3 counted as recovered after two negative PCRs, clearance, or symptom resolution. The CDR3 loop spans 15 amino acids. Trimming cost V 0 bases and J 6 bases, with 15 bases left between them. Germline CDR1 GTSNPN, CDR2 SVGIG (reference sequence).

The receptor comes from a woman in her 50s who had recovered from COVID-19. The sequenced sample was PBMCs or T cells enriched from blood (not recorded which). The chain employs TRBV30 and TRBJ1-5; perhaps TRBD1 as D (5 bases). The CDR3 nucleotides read TGTGCCTGGAGTGTTAAGGGGCTTAGCGGTCAGCCCCAGCATTTT. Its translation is CAWSVKGLSGQPQHF.